Each of the 13 T cell receptor beta chains below was sequenced from the same sample in a study of shared clonotypes between healthy human individuals. Clones were read by immunoSEQ multiplex PCR, and TCRdb kept only the in-frame ones, dropping some. This sample carries over a million clones, approximately 68% of them seen once, and the ten largest clones take approximately 1.5%. The sequenced sample consisted of memory CD4+ T cells sorted from blood. Subset given: CD45RA-negative fraction. Receptors originate from a man younger than 35 in good health.

Ten or more counts support this clone. The J gene is TRBJ2-3, the V gene TRBV4-1; D uncertain. Germline V CDR1 and CDR2: MGHRA, YSYEKL. Trimming pared 2 bases from V and 2 bases from J, leaving 5 bases between. The CDR3 is 13 amino acids. DNA for the CDR3: TGCGCCAGCAGCCAACGCTTCACAGATACGCAGTATTTT. Its protein product is CASSQRFTDTQYF.

This chain links TRBV5-1 with TRBJ1-2; D possibly corresponds to TRBD1 (5 bases). V lost 0 bases and J 3 bases, leaving 12 bases between the germline ends. This CDR3 region has 15 residues. Per the germline V gene, CDR1 is SGHRS and CDR2 is YFSETQ. The CDR3 sequence: CASSLVAGWDYGYTF. As DNA, the CDR3 is TGCGCCAGCAGCTTGGTTGCAGGGTGGGACTATGGCTACACCTTC.

The genes are TRBV6-1 and TRBJ2-7, with 7 nucleotides matching TRBD2. This CDR3 spans 14 amino acids. Trimming removed 4 bases from V and 4 bases from J; junction bases left unmatched: 7. Germline V gene lookup returns CDR1 MNHNS and CDR2 SASEGT. The CDR3 DNA follows: TGTGCCAGCAGTGCCCTGTGGGAGGGTTACGAGCAGTACTTC. This sequence encodes CASSALWEGYEQYF.

This chain uses TRBV7-2 with TRBJ2-1; no clear D gene. CDR3 length: 14 residues. Trimming left V 0 bases short and J 1 base short, with 4 bases between. The germline CDR1 and CDR2 sequences are SGHTA and FQGNSA. In DNA form, the CDR3 reads TGTGCCAGCAGCTTAGCCGTTTCCTACAATGAGCAGTTCTTC. It specifies CASSLAVSYNEQFF.

The chain has TRBV10-3 and TRBJ1-6; no clear D gene. Trimming removed 3 bases from V and 0 bases from J, with 9 bases in between. Germline V CDR1 and CDR2: ENHRY, SYGVKD. This CDR3 contains 16 residues. CDR3 sequence (DNA): TGTGCCATCAGTGATACAGCTAGCTCCTATAATTCACCCCTCCACTTT. It specifies CAISDTASSYNSPLHF.

The J gene is TRBJ2-1, the V gene TRBV29-1; D is possibly TRBD1 or TRBD2 (5 bases each). Germline CDR1 reads SQVTM; CDR2 reads ANQGSEA. V lost 0 bases to trimming and J lost 1 base, with 13 bases between them. The CDR3 loop spans 16 amino acids. CDR3 in DNA: TGCAGCGTTGAAGATCGGAGGACACTTTCCTACAATGAGCAGTTCTTC. It translates to CSVEDRRTLSYNEQFF.

This clone was counted between two and nine times. The genes are TRBV4-3 and TRBJ2-1, with a possible D match to TRBD2 (6 bases). CDR1 is LGHNA, CDR2 YSLEER, per germline. The ends were cut back, 1 base at V and 3 bases at J, with 7 bases in the middle. There are 14 residues in the CDR3. Here the CDR3 reads CASSQAGVYNEQFF. The CDR3 region has the DNA TGCGCCAGCAGCCAAGCGGGAGTCTACAATGAGCAGTTCTTC.

The rearrangement uses TRBV6-6 and TRBJ2-7; a weak D match, TRBD2 (5 bases). This CDR3 is built from 12 residues. Germline lookup yields CDR1 MNHNY and CDR2 SVGAGI (reference sequence). V was shortened by 2 bases and J by 7 bases, with 9 bases between the two germline ends. CDR3 bases: TGTGCCAGCAGTTACAACCGGGAAGAGCAGTACTTC. It codes for CASSYNREEQYF.

The J gene is TRBJ1-1, the V gene TRBV11-2; D is unclear. Germline assignment: CDR1 SGHAT and CDR2 FQNNGV. V was cut by 4 bases and J by 1 base, with 10 bases left in between. The CDR3 consists of 14 residues. CDR3 nucleotide sequence: TGTGCCAGCAGCTCATTGCCCCAGAACACTGAAGCTTTCTTT. Translated, it gives CASSSLPQNTEAFF.

This clone was counted between two and nine times. The same CDR3 also results from other DNA sequences found in this sample. This chain connects TRBV2 to TRBJ2-6; D is unclear. The germline gives CDR1 SNHLY, CDR2 FYNNEI. Deletions cut 2 bases from V and 1 base from J, with 6 bases between. This CDR3 region has 15 residues. The CDR3 sequence is CASSESRSGANVLTF. CDR3 bases: TGTGCCAGCAGTGAAAGCAGGTCTGGGGCCAACGTCCTGACTTTC. Together with reference TRBV2 and TRBJ2-6, the CDR3 gives the full variable domain: EPEVTQTPSHQVTQMGQEVILRCVPISNHLYFYWYRQILGQKVEFLVSFYNNEISEKSEIFDDQFSVERPDGSNFTLKIRSTKLEDSAMYFCASSESRSGANVLTFGAGSRLTVL.

This clone was observed a handful of times. This sequence joins TRBV10-3 and TRBJ1-6, with TRBD1 identical over 9 bases. The germline V gene has CDR1 ENHRY and CDR2 SYGVKD. CDR3 length: 15 residues. The V gene end was trimmed by 3 bases and the J gene end by 6 bases; junction bases not matched to a gene: 3. The CDR3 region has the DNA TGTGCCATCAGTGACGGACAGGGGTCTAATTCACCCCTCCACTTT. Translation gives CAISDGQGSNSPLHF.

The chain has TRBV28 and TRBJ1-1; no clear D. The V end lost 7 bases, the J end lost 8 bases, and 20 bases lay between the germline ends. This CDR3 comprises 14 residues. Germline V gene data show CDR1 as MDHEN and CDR2 as SYDVKM. The CDR3 reads CASTPNAGFSEAFF. The CDR3, as DNA: TGTGCCAGCACCCCAAACGCGGGTTTCTCCGAAGCTTTCTTT.

The genes are TRBV5-1 and TRBJ1-1; no clear D. Trimming shortened V by 2 bases and J by 3 bases, and 8 bases separated the two germline ends. This CDR3 is built from 13 residues. The germline gives CDR1 SGHRS, CDR2 YFSETQ. CDR3 region: CASSFKADTEAFF. For the CDR3, the DNA is TGCGCCAGCAGCTTTAAAGCCGACACTGAAGCTTTCTTT.